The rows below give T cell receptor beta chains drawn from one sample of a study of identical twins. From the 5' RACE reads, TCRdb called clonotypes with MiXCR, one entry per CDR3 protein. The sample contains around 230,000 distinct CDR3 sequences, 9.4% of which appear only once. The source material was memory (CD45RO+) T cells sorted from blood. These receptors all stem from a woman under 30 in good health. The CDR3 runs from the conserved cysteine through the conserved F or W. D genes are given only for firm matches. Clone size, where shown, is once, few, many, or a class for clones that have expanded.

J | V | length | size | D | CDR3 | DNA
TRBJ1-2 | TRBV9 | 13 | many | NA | CASSVERGGGYTF | TGTGCCAGCAGCGTAGAGCGGGGGGGAGGCTACACCTTC
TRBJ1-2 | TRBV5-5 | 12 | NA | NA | CASSREVYGYTF | TGTGCCAGCAGCCGGGAAGTCTATGGCTACACCTTC
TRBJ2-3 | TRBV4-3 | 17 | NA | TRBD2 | CASSQRVTGGGADTQYF | TGCGCCAGCAGCCAACGGGTGACGGGAGGAGGCGCAGATACGCAGTATTTT
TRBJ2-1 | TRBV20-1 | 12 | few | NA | CSARVGANEQFF | TGCAGTGCTAGAGTAGGGGCGAATGAGCAGTTCTTC
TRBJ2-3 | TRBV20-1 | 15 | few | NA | CSASPQGNRADTQYF | TGCAGTGCTAGCCCCCAGGGGAATCGGGCAGATACGCAGTATTTT
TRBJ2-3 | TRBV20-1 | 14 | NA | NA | CSARPPSGTDTQYF | TGCAGTGCTAGACCCCCTAGCGGCACAGATACGCAGTATTTT
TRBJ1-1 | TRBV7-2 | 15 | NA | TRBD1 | CASLTKTGSNTEAFF | TGTGCCAGCTTAACGAAGACAGGGTCGAACACTGAAGCTTTCTTT
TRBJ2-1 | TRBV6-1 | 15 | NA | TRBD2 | CASAGRLADYNEQFF | TGTGCCAGCGCCGGTAGACTAGCGGACTACAATGAGCAGTTCTTC
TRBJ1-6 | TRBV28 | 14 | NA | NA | CASSFGGRGSPLHF | TGTGCCAGCAGTTTCGGGGGACGGGGTTCACCCCTCCACTTT
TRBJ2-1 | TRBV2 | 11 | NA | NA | CASGAGNEQFF | TGTGCCAGCGGAGCGGGCAATGAGCAGTTCTTC
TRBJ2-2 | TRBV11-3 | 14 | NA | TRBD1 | CASSLQGAAGELFF | TGTGCCAGCAGCTTACAGGGGGCGGCCGGGGAGCTGTTTTTT
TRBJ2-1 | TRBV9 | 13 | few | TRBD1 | CASSRQGMDEQFF | TGTGCCAGCAGCCGACAGGGTATGGATGAGCAGTTCTTC
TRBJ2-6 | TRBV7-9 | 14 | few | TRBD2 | CASSWGGGANVLTF | TGTGCCAGCAGCTGGGGGGGTGGGGCCAACGTCCTGACTTTC
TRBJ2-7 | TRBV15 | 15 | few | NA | CATSREVNLAYEQYF | TGTGCCACCAGCAGAGAAGTGAACCTGGCGTACGAGCAGTACTTC
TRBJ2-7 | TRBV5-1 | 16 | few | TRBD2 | CASSRKLAGESYEQYF | TGCGCCAGCAGCCGCAAACTAGCGGGAGAGTCCTACGAGCAGTACTTC
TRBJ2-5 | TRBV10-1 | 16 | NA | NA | CASSASGSGTSETQYF | TGCGCCAGCAGTGCGTCGGGCTCCGGGACATCGGAGACCCAGTACTTC
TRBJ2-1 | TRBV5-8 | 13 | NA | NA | CASSLALEGEQFF | TGTGCCAGCAGCTTGGCCCTGGAGGGTGAGCAGTTCTTC
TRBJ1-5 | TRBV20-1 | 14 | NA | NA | CSARDRSVNQPQHF | TGCAGTGCTAGAGATCGGAGTGTGAATCAGCCCCAGCATTTT
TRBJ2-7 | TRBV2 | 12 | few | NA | CASTLPGFEQYF | TGTGCCAGCACCCTACCCGGGTTCGAGCAGTACTTC
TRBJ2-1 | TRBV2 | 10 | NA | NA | CASSDYEQFF | TGTGCCAGCAGTGACTACGAGCAGTTCTTC
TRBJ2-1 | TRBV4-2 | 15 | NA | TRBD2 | CASSQDSGGANEQFF | TGTGCCAGCAGCCAAGACAGCGGGGGGGCCAATGAGCAGTTCTTC
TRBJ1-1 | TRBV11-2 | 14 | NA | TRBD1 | CASSLTGAGTEAFF | TGTGCCAGCAGCTTGACAGGGGCTGGCACTGAAGCTTTCTTT
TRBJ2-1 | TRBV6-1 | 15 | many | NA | CASKAAANRVNEQFF | TGTGCCAGCAAGGCAGCCGCTAATAGGGTCAATGAGCAGTTCTTC
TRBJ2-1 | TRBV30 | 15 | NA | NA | CAWRPEGAGYNEQFF | TGTGCCTGGAGGCCGGAGGGGGCGGGGTACAATGAGCAGTTCTTC
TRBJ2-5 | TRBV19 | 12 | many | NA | CASSRRGETQYF | TGTGCCAGCTCCCGCCGGGGGGAGACCCAGTACTTC
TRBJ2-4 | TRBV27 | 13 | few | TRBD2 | CASSPTRGDIQYF | TGTGCCAGCAGCCCGACCCGGGGGGACATTCAGTACTTC
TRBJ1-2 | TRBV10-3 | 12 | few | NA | CAIRGGRIGYTF | TGTGCCATCAGAGGAGGGAGAATCGGCTACACCTTC
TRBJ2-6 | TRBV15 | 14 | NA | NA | CATGQVSGANVLTF | TGTGCCACCGGACAAGTCTCTGGGGCCAACGTCCTGACTTTC
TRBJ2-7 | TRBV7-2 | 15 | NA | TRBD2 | CASRERLAGYYEQYF | TGTGCCAGCAGGGAAAGACTAGCGGGTTACTACGAGCAGTACTTC
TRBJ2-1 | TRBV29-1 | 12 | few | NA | CSVEGFSNEQFF | TGCAGCGTTGAAGGGTTTAGCAATGAGCAGTTCTTC
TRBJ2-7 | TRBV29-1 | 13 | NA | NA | CSVPGRSSYEQYF | TGCAGCGTACCTGGACGGAGCTCCTACGAGCAGTACTTC
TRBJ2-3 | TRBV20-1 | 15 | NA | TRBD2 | CSAARAGEWTDTQYF | TGCAGTGCTGCCAGAGCGGGAGAATGGACAGATACGCAGTATTTT
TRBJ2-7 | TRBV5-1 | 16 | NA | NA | CASSLSWDKRTYEQYF | TGCGCCAGCAGCTTGTCGTGGGACAAGCGAACCTACGAGCAGTACTTC
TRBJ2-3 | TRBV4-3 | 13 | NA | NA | CASSQANIDTQYF | TGCGCCAGCAGCCAGGCGAACATAGATACGCAGTATTTT
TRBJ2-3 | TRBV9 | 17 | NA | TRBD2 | CASSTLSSGTGTDTQYF | TGTGCCAGCAGCACCCTCAGTAGCGGGACTGGCACAGATACGCAGTATTTT
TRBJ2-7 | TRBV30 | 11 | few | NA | CAWRRMGEQYF | TGTGCCTGGAGGAGGATGGGCGAGCAGTACTTC
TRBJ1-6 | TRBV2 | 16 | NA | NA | CASGVWEVVKNSPLHF | TGTGCCAGCGGGGTTTGGGAGGTCGTGAAGAATTCACCCCTCCACTTT
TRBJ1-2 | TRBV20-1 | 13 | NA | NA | CSARIQLVGGYTF | TGCAGTGCTAGAATTCAGTTAGTCGGTGGCTACACCTTC
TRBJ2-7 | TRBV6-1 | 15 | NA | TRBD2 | CASSPRPSGSYEQYF | TGTGCCAGCAGTCCTAGGCCTAGCGGGAGTTACGAGCAGTACTTC
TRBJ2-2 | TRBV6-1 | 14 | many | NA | CASRRQGDTGELFF | TGTGCCAGCAGAAGGCAGGGTGACACCGGGGAGCTGTTTTTT
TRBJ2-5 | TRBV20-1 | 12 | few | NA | CSALSRWETQYF | TGCAGTGCGCTTTCCCGCTGGGAGACCCAGTACTTC
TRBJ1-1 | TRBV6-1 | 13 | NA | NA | CASSGTGHTEAFF | TGTGCCAGCAGTGGAACAGGACACACTGAAGCTTTCTTT
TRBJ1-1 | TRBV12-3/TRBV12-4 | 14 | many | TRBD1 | CASSLAWGQPEAFF | TGTGCCAGCAGTTTAGCGTGGGGACAGCCTGAAGCTTTCTTT
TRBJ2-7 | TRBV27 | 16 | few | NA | CASSLPTGTADYEQYF | TGTGCCAGCAGTTTACCGACAGGAACCGCAGACTACGAGCAGTACTTC